The clone carrying this T cell receptor beta chain has just a few counts. Its antigen is unknown. The investigators reverse transcribed all of the isolated RNA, so they sequenced expressed TCRB transcripts. TCRdb's copy holds only in-frame clones and misses some; the assay was immunoSEQ multiplex PCR. The sample has 300,000 to 400,000 clones, 8% seen once. This entry comes from a study of beta chain features in type 1 diabetes. Study-level findings and limits: Overrepresentation of cells with high TCR expression could result from cDNA sequencing.

Sequencing input: central memory CD4+ T cells from blood. The source of this sequence is a young woman in good health.

CDR3 nucleotide sequence: TGTGCCGAAGGGAAGAATCAGCCCCAGCATTTT. It specifies CAEGKNQPQHF. The chain couples TRBV28 to TRBJ1-5; D gene uncertain. Looked up from germline, CDR1 is MDHEN and CDR2 is SYDVKM. The CDR3 spans 11 residues. The V gene lost 11 bases and the J gene lost 4 bases, with 9 bases spanning the gap.